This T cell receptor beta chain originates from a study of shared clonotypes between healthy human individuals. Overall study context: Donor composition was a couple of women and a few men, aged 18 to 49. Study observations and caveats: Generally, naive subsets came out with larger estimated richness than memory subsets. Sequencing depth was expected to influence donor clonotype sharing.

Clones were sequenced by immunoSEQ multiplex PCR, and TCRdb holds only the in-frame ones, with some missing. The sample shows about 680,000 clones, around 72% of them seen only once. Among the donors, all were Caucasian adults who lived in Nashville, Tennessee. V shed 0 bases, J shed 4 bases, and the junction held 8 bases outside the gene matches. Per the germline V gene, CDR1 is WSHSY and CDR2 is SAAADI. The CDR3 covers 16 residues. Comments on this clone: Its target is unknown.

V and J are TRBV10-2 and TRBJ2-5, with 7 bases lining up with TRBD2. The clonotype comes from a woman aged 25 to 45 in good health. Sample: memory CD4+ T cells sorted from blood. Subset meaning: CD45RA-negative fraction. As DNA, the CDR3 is TGCGCCAGCAGTGAGTCAATGAGGGGCGGGGGAGAGACCCAGTACTTC. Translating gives CASSESMRGGGETQYF.